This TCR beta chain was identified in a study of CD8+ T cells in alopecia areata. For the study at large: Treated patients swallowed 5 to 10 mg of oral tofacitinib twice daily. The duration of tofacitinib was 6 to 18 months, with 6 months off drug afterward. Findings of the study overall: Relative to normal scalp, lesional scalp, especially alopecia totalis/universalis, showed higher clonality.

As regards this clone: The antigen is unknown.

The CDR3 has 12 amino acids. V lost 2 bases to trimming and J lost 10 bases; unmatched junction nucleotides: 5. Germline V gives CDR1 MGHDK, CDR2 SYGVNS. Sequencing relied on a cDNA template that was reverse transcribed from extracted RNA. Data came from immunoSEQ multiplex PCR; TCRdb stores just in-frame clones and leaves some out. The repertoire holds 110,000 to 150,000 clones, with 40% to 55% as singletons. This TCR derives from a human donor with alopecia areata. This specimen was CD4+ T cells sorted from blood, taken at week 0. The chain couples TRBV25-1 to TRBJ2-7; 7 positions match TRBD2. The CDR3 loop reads CASSEGLGLQYF. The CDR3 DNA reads TGTGCCAGCAGTGAAGGACTAGGGCTTCAGTACTTC.